Below, 27 T cell receptor beta chains from the same sample are listed, as sequenced in a study of low-dose radiotherapy and immunotherapy resistance in tumors. cDNA synthesis used a TRAV/TRBV-specific primer set for both chains. Both a constant-region primer and a V-primer adapter served to amplify TCRs across 20 to 25 PCR cycles. TCRdb recomputed calls from the reads with MiXCR, one row per CDR3 protein. The table lists 10,000 to 15,000 distinct CDR3 sequences, roughly four fifths of them singletons. These receptors were taken from a human donor with advanced metastatic prostate, ovarian, gallbladder or colorectal cancer (not recorded which). This table probably holds off-target reads from a library built for another chain.

This clonotype was detected only once. The chain joins TRBV29-1 to TRBJ2-4, with D perhaps TRBD1 (5 bases). V was clipped by 4 bases and J by 3 bases, with 13 bases between them. The CDR3 has 14 residues. In germline, CDR1 is SQVTM, CDR2 ANQGSEA. The CDR3 DNA is TGCAGCGTTGTCAGGGCTAACGACAAAAACATTCAGTACTTC. It encodes CSVVRANDKNIQYF.

This clonotype was observed a single time. This rearrangement joins TRBV11-2 to TRBJ2-3; 8 nucleotides align to TRBD2. Germline lookup yields CDR1 SGHAT and CDR2 FQNNGV. Losses at the gene ends were 5 bases for V and 8 bases for J; bases not matched to a gene: 15. The CDR3 covers 16 residues. Here the CDR3 DNA reads TGTGCCAGCAGCCCAACAGCGGGGGTTTTTAAGGGTACGCAGTATTTT. Protein: CASSPTAGVFKGTQYF.

The rearrangement links TRBV7-2 to TRBJ2-5, with TRBD2 matching over 7 bases. V dropped 0 bases and J dropped 0; count of bases not matched to a gene: 4. Per the germline V gene, CDR1 is SGHTA and CDR2 is FQGNSA. The CDR3 length is 16 residues. The CDR3 DNA reads as TGTGCCAGCAGCTTAGCGGCGGGGGAGTACCAAGAGACCCAGTACTTC. It specifies CASSLAAGEYQETQYF.

V is TRBV4-3 and J is TRBJ2-2, with D maybe TRBD2 (6 bases). The V and J ends lost 3 bases and 5 bases respectively, with 13 bases between them. The CDR3 is 15 residues long. In germline, CDR1 is LGHNA, CDR2 YSLEER. The CDR3 sequence is CASSQEGGTTGELFF. Written as DNA, the CDR3 is TGCGCCAGCAGCCAGGAGGGCGGGACTACCGGGGAGCTGTTTTTT.

The V call is TRBV28, the J call TRBJ1-2; D is unclear. The CDR3 contains 14 residues. In germline, CDR1 is MDHEN, CDR2 SYDVKM. Deletions cut 6 bases from V and 3 bases from J, with 14 bases between. The CDR3 DNA reads as TGTGCCAGCAGCAAATTCCGGCAGGACTATGGCTACACCTTC. Protein sequence: CASSKFRQDYGYTF.

V is TRBV7-8 and J is TRBJ2-3; 8 bases are a match to TRBD1. The CDR3 sequence is 14 residues long. The germline gives CDR1 SGHVS, CDR2 FQNEAQ. V trimming: 2 bases; J trimming: 5 bases; junction bases outside the gene matches: 3. The CDR3 reads CASSLQGAGDTQYF. The CDR3 coding sequence is TGTGCCAGCAGCTTACAGGGGGCCGGAGATACGCAGTATTTT.

This clonotype appeared a few times. This chain uses TRBV4-3 with TRBJ1-5; TRBD1 aligns across 8 bases. The CDR3 is 16 amino acids. V lost 0 bases to trimming and J lost 3 bases; unmatched junction nucleotides: 4. Germline V gene lookup returns CDR1 LGHNA and CDR2 YSLEER. The CDR3 here is CASSQEAGGFNQPQHF. As DNA, the CDR3 is TGCGCCAGCAGCCAAGAGGCAGGGGGCTTCAATCAGCCCCAGCATTTT.

This rearrangement joins TRBV6-1 to TRBJ2-2; D could derive from TRBD1 or TRBD2 (5 bases each). V dropped 5 bases and J dropped 6 bases, with 19 bases sitting between them. CDR3 length: 16 amino acids. Germline lookup yields CDR1 MNHNS and CDR2 SASEGT. CDR3 in amino acids: CASSYGPAGRSGELFF. CDR3 nucleotides: TGTGCCAGCAGTTACGGTCCGGCAGGGAGATCCGGGGAGCTGTTTTTT.

The rearrangement uses TRBV6-5 and TRBJ2-7; D is ambiguous. V lost 6 bases and J lost 1, with 10 bases in between. The CDR3 runs to 13 residues. Germline assignment: CDR1 MNHEY and CDR2 SVGAGI. The DNA for the CDR3 is TGTGCCAGCAGACCCGGTGGGTCCTACGAGCAGTACTTC. Protein product: CASRPGGSYEQYF.

V and J are TRBV11-3 and TRBJ2-5, with 10 bases identical to TRBD1. V trimming: 3 bases; J trimming: 3 bases; junction bases outside the gene matches: 4. Germline V gene lookup returns CDR1 SGHNT and CDR2 YENEEA. The CDR3 totals 15 residues. CDR3 DNA sequence: TGTGCCAGCAGCTTGGCCGGGACAGGGGAAGAGACCCAGTACTTC. This encodes CASSLAGTGEETQYF.

The chain couples TRBV1 to TRBJ2-6; the listed D gene, TRBD1, was not tested against the DNA. TRBV1 counts as a pseudogene. The CDR3 length is 17 residues. The CDR3 region is CTSNKDRPSSGANVLTF. The CDR3 bases are TGCACCAGCAACAAGGACAGACCAAGCTCTGGGGCCAACGTCCTGACTTTC.

V usage is TRBV29-1 and J usage is TRBJ2-7; 7 bases fit TRBD1. Germline V lookup: CDR1 SQVTM, CDR2 ANQGSEA. The CDR3 contains 13 residues. With 4 bases clipped from V and 0 bases from J, the junction kept 3 bases outside the gene matches. Here the CDR3 DNA reads TGCAGCGTTGTGGACAGGAGCTCCTACGAGCAGTACTTC. Its protein is CSVVDRSSYEQYF.

In regard to this clonotype: The junction shows a germline mismatch at one end, possibly a read error. The rearrangement joins TRBV19 to TRBJ1-4; 7 bases are shared with TRBD1. The CDR3 contains 15 residues. The germline gives CDR1 LNHDA, CDR2 SQIVND (reference sequence). As DNA, the CDR3 is TGTGCCAGTAGGAGATGGACTGACAGGGAAGAAAATCTGTTTTTT. Translation gives CASRRWTDREENLFF. The entire variable domain, with the rest obtained from reference TRBV19 and TRBJ1-4, is as follows: DGGITQSPKYLFRKEGQNVTLSCEQNLNHDAMYWYRQDPGQGLRLIYYSQIVNDFQKGDIAEGYSVSREKKESFPLTVTSAQKNPTAFYLCASRRWTDREENLFFGSGTQLSVL.

The CDR3 is CASSSVGDRPGTQYF. The CDR3 region has the DNA TGTGCCAGCTCCTCCGTGGGGGACAGGCCGGGGACCCAGTACTTC. This chain uses TRBV26 with TRBJ2-5; TRBD1, as called in the table, went unchecked against the DNA. TRBV26 is deemed a pseudogene. The CDR3 covers 15 residues.

J is TRBJ2-1 and V is TRBV6-6; 13 positions agree with TRBD2. The germline gives CDR1 MNHNY, CDR2 SVGAGI (reference sequence). The CDR3 extends over 18 amino acids. Trimming cost V 3 bases and J 8 bases; bases outside gene matches: 13. The CDR3 protein is CASSYRRGGTSGKHEQFF. The CDR3 region has the DNA TGTGCCAGCAGTTATAGGAGGGGGGGGACTAGCGGGAAGCATGAGCAGTTCTTC.

V is TRBV19 and J is TRBJ2-2; 8 bases agree with TRBD1. Germline-derived CDR1 and CDR2 are LNHDA and SQIVND (reference sequence). This CDR3 comprises 16 residues. J lost 5 bases, V lost 4 bases, and 9 bases had no gene match. The CDR3 sequence is CASSKGQGARTGELFF. CDR3 bases: TGTGCCAGTAGTAAAGGGCAGGGGGCGCGAACCGGGGAGCTGTTTTTT.

The V call is TRBV7-3, the J call TRBJ2-2; no clear D. The CDR3 runs 16 residues. Germline CDR1 SGHTA, CDR2 FQGTGA. Trimming shortened V by 0 bases and J by 2 bases, and 10 bases separated the two germline ends. CDR3 coding DNA: TGTGCCAGCAGCTTAACGGGAAGAACAAACACCGGGGAGCTGTTTTTT. This translates into CASSLTGRTNTGELFF.

V is TRBV6-8 and J is TRBJ2-1; D unclear. The CDR3 is 15 residues long. Trimming cost V 0 bases and J 5 bases, with 11 bases left between them. The V gene's germline CDR1 is MNHGY and CDR2 SAAAGT. The CDR3: CASSYSSEINNEQFF. The DNA of the CDR3 is TGTGCCAGCAGTTACTCGAGTGAAATAAACAATGAGCAGTTCTTC.

The chain uses TRBV2 and TRBJ1-2; tentative D call: TRBD1 (5 bases). The CDR3 loop spans 14 amino acids. Germline CDR1 reads SNHLY; CDR2 reads FYNNEI. Trimming cost V 5 bases and J 2 bases, with 12 bases left between them. The CDR3 spells CASSWDGKNYGYTF. Here the CDR3 DNA reads TGTGCCAGCAGTTGGGACGGAAAAAACTATGGCTACACCTTC.

This sequence joins TRBV4-3 and TRBJ2-5; possibly TRBD1 or TRBD2 for D (6 bases each). Germline V gene data show CDR1 as LGHNA and CDR2 as YSLEER. Trimming removed 1 base from V and 4 bases from J, with 16 bases in between. This CDR3 has 16 residues. CDR3 DNA: TGCGCCAGCAGCCAAGGAGTCCCGGGGGCCGGAGAGACCCAGTACTTC. Protein product: CASSQGVPGAGETQYF.

This clonotype was counted a single time. The chain is built from TRBV13 and TRBJ2-7, with 9 bases aligning to TRBD2. The CDR3 is 16 amino acids. Germline V gene lookup returns CDR1 PRHDT and CDR2 FYEKMQ (reference sequence). J gave up 2 bases and V 5 bases, and 10 bases lay outside the gene matches. In DNA form, the CDR3 reads TGTGCCAGCAGCCCTTCCGGGACTAGCAAGACCTACGAGCAGTACTTC. It is translated as CASSPSGTSKTYEQYF.

The V gene is TRBV15, the J gene TRBJ2-2; D remains unclear. The length of the CDR3 is 12 residues. With 3 bases removed from V and 6 bases from J, the gap between germline ends came to 5 bases. The germline gives CDR1 LNHNV, CDR2 YYDKDF (reference sequence). The CDR3 region has the DNA TGTGCCACCAGCAGCCTTTCCGGGGAGCTGTTTTTT. Protein sequence: CATSSLSGELFF.

The CDR3 coding sequence is TGTGCCATCAGGCCCCCGGGACAGGGGAGAGGCTACGAGCAGTACTTC. Protein: CAIRPPGQGRGYEQYF. This sequence joins TRBV10-3 and TRBJ2-7; 10 bases fit TRBD1. Trimming at V came to 6 bases and at J to 3 bases, leaving 11 bases not matched to a gene. Germline assignment: CDR1 ENHRY and CDR2 SYGVKD. This CDR3 is built from 16 residues.

The chain has TRBV12-3 or TRBV12-4 and TRBJ2-1; D is possibly TRBD1 or TRBD2 (5 bases each). The CDR3 contains 15 residues. Trimming removed 2 bases at V and 6 bases at J, with 14 bases between. This CDR3 reads CASSLYRDRGNEQFF. CDR3 bases: TGTGCCAGCAGTTTATACCGGGACCGGGGCAATGAGCAGTTCTTC.

The chain recombines TRBV7-2 with TRBJ2-3; D unclear. This CDR3 is 15 amino acids long. From germline, CDR1 is SGHTA and CDR2 FQGNSA. Trimming left V 1 base short and J 2 bases short, with 10 bases between. The DNA for the CDR3 is TGTGCCAGCAGCTTAGTTAGGTCTGTCACAGATACGCAGTATTTT. This codes for CASSLVRSVTDTQYF.

DNA of the CDR3: TGCGCCAGCAGCCAAGTATTAGGAGGCACTGAAGCTTTCTTT. Amino acid sequence: CASSQVLGGTEAFF. The rearrangement links TRBV4-3 to TRBJ1-1, with unresolved D. The germline V gene encodes CDR1 LGHNA and CDR2 YSLEER. The germline V and J ends were trimmed by 1 base and 4 bases, with 10 bases remaining between them. There are 14 residues in the CDR3.

This rearrangement joins TRBV13 to TRBJ1-1, with no clear D. The CDR3 covers 13 residues. Germline CDR1 reads PRHDT; CDR2 reads FYEKMQ (reference sequence). With 5 bases removed from V and 6 bases from J, the gap between germline ends came to 13 bases. The CDR3 coding sequence is TGTGCCAGCAGCCCCCGGCCATGGGCTGAAGCTTTCTTT. Translating gives CASSPRPWAEAFF. Full variable domain (outside the CDR3, taken from reference TRBV13 and TRBJ1-1): AAGVIQSPRHLIKEKRETATLKCYPIPRHDTVYWYQQGPGQDPQFLISFYEKMQSDKGSIPDRFSAQQFSDYHSELNMSSLELGDSALYFCASSPRPWAEAFFGQGTRLTVV.